This T cell receptor (beta chain) was captured in a study of T cell repertoires in cytomegalovirus infection. Turning to the study itself: Indications came from public TCR beta signatures; they pointed to CMV infection and to a matching HLA type. General study results and limits: There were HLA-C-restricted CMV-specific TCR beta clonotypes dominating the ex vivo response.

V lost 0 bases to trimming and J lost 0 bases, with 14 bases between them. Germline CDR1 is MGHRA and CDR2 is YSYEKL. The CDR3 is 18 residues long. TCRdb ran MiXCR on the reads and lists one entry per CDR3 protein. The repertoire holds about 500,000 distinct CDR3 sequences, with 25% to 35% as singletons. As for this clonotype: Its antigen is not identified.

The specimen comprised cultured PBMCs, sampled from culture after CMV antigen stimulation. The rearrangement joins TRBV4-1 to TRBJ2-2; TRBD1 might be the D (7 bases). This sequence originates from a human donor in good health (CMV status not recorded). Some clones in this sample may be carry-over from other donors' samples. This CDR3 is CASSQDGGGPSNTGELFF. The CDR3 region has the DNA TGCGCCAGCAGCCAAGATGGAGGGGGCCCATCGAACACCGGGGAGCTGTTTTTT.